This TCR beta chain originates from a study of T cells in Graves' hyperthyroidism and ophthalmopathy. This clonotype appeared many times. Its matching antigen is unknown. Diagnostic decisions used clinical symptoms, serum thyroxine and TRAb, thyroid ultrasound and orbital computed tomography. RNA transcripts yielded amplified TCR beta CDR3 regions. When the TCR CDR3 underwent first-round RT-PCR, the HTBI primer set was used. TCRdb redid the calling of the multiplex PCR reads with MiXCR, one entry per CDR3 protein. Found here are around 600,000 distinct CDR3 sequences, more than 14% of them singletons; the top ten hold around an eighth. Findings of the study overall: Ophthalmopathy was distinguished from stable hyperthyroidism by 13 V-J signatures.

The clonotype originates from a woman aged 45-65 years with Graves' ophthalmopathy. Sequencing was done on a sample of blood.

The CDR3 bases are TGTGCCAGCACTCCCTCCCCTTTCGCTGAAGCTTTCTTT. Translated, it gives CASTPSPFAEAFF. The gene calls are TRBV6-2 or TRBV6-3 and TRBJ1-1; D ambiguous. The CDR3 has 13 residues. CDR1 is MNHEY and CDR2 is SVGEGT in the germline V gene. V was pared by 7 bases and J by 6 bases, with 15 bases between.